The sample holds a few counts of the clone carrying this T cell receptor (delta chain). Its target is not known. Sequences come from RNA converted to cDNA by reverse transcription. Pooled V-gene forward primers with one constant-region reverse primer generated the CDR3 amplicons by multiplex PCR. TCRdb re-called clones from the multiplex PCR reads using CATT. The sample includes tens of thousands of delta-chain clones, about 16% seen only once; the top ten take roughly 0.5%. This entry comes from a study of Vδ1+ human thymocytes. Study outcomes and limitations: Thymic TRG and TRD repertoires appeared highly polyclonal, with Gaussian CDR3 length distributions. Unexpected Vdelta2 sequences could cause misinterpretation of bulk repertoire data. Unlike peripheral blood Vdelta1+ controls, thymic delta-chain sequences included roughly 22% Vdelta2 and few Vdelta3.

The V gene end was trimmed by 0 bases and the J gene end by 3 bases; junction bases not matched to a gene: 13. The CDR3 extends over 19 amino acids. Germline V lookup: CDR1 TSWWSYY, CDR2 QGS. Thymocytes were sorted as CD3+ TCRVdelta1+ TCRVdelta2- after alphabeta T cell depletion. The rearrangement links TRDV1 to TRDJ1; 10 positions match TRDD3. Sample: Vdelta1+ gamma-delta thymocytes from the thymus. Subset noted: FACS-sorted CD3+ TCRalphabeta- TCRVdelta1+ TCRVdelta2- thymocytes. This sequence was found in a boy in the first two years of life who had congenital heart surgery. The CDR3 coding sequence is TGTGCTCTTGGGGAACTGAAGCCGTACTGGGGGATTTTCCCCGATAAACTCATCTTT. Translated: CALGELKPYWGIFPDKLIF.